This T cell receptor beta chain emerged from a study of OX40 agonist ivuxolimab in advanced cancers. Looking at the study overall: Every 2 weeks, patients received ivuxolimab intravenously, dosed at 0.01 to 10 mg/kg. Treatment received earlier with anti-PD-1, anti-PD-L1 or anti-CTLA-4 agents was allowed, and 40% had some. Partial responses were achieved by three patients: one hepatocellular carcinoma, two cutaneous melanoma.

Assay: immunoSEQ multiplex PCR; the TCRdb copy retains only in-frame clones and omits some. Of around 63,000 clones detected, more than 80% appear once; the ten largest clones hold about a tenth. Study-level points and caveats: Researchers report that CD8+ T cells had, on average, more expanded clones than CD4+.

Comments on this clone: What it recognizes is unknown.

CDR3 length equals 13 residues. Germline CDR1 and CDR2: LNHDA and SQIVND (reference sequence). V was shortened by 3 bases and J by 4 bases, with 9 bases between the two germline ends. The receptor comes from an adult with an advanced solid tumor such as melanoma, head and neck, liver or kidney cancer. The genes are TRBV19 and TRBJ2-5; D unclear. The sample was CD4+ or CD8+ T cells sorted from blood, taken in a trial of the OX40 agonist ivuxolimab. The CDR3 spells CASSIRWGETQYF. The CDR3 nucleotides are TGTGCCAGTAGTATTCGGTGGGGAGAGACCCAGTACTTC.